This T cell receptor beta chain was sequenced during a study of blood T cell repertoires in COVID-19. For the study at large: The United States, Italy and Spain were the sources of the acute and convalescent COVID-19 samples. T cells, B-cell-depleted T cells, or PBMCs provided the cDNA or gDNA that served as material.

Original methodology: The authors estimated nucleated cell counts from reference gene primer amplification. TCRdb's copy holds only in-frame clones and misses some; the assay was immunoSEQ multiplex PCR. The DNA was the basis for D and trimming; V, J and clone size are from that table. The repertoire holds around 250,000 clones, with 65% to 85% as singletons. The CDR3 has 15 residues. V was clipped by 1 base and J by 3 bases, with 12 bases between them. Germline V gene data show CDR1 as MGHRA and CDR2 as YSYEKL. The source material was peripheral blood. V gene TRBV4-1 combines with J gene TRBJ1-1, with D possibly matching TRBD1 (6 bases). This TCR derives from a woman aged 40 to 50 who had recovered from COVID-19. For the CDR3, the DNA is TGCGCCAGCAGCCAAGCGGGGGGGCTAGACACTGAAGCTTTCTTT. This encodes CASSQAGGLDTEAFF.